This T cell receptor (beta chain) was retrieved from a study of coeliac disease. Study at large: Coeliac patients had active, refractory type I, or gluten-free-diet-controlled disease. Study-level points and caveats: Lower clonality than controls marked TRB and TRG repertoires from active celiac intraepithelial and lamina propria samples. Unbiased detection of gliadin-specific T cells was judged not feasible with this approach.

This clone appeared a few times. Antigen unknown. Germline trimming cut 4 bases from V and 4 bases from J; bases unmatched to any gene: 11. Germline assignment: CDR1 SNHLY and CDR2 FYNNEI. CDR3 length equals 18 residues. The data were produced by immunoSEQ multiplex PCR, yet TCRdb's version contains in-frame clones alone and is incomplete. The sample has some 8,700 clones, 57% seen once; the top ten hold around a tenth. Cells were frozen in aliquots of around 500,000, and one aliquot per fraction was sequenced. The chain combines TRBV2 with TRBJ2-1; TRBD2 agrees at 12 bases. The source of this sequence is a woman between 55 and 75 years old with celiac disease. Material for sequencing was intraepithelial lymphocytes from the gut. The CDR3 nucleotides are TGTGCCAGCAGTGGGGGTAAAACTAGCGGGAGGATGTACAATGAGCAGTTCTTC. Translated: CASSGGKTSGRMYNEQFF.